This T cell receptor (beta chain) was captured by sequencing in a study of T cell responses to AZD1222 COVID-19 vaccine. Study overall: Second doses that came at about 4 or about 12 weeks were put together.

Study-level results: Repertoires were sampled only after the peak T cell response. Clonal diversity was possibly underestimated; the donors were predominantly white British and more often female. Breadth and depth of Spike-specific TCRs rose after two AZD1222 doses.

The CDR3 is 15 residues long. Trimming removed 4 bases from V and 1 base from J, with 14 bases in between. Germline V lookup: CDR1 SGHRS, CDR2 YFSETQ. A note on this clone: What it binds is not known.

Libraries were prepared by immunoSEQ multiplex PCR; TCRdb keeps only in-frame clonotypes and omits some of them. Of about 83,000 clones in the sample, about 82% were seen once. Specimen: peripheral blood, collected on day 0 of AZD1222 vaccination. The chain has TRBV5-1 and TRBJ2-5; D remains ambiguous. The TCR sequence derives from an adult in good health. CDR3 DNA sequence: TGCGCCAGCAGCCTTGACGGGCGGCCCCAAGAGACCCAGTACTTC. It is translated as CASSLDGRPQETQYF.